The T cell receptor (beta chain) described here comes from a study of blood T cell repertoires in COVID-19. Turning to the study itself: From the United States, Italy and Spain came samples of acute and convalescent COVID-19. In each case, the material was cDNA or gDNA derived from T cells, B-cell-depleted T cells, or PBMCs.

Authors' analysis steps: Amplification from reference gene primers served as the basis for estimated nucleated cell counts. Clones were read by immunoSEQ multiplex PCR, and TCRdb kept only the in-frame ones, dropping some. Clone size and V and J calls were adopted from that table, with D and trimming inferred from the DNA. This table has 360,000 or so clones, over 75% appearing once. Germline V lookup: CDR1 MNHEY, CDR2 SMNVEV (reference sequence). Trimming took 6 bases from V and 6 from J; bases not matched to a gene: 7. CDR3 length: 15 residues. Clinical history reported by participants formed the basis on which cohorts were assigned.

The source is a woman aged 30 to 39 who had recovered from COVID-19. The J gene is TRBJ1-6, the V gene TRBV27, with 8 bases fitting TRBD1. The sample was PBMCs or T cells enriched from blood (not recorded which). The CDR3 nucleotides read TGTGCCAGCAGCTCGATAGACAGGGGTAATTCACCCCTCCACTTT. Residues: CASSSIDRGNSPLHF.